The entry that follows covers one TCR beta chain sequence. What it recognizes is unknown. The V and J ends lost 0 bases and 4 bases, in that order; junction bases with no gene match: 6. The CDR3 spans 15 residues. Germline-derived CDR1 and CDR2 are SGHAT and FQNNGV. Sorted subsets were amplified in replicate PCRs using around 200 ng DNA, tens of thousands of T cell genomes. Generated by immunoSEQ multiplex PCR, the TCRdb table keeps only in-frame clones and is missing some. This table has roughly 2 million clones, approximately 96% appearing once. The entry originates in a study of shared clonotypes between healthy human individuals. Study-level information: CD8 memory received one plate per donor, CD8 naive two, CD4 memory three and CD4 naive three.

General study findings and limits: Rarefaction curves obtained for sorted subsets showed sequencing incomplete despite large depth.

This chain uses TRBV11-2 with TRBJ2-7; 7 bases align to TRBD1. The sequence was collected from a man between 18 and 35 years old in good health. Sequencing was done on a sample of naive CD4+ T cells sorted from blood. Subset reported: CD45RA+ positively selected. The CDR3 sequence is CASSLDRQGWYEQYF. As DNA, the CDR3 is TGTGCCAGCAGCTTAGACCGACAGGGCTGGTACGAGCAGTACTTC.